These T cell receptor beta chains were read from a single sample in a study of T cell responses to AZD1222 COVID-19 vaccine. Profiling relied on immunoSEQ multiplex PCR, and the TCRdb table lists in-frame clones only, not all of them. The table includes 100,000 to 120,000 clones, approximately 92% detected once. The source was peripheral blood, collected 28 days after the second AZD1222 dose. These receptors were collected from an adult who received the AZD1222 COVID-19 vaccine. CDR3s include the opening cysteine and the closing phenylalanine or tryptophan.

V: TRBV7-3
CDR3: CASSLTPGTPLGAFF

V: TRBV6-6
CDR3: CASSSPTGSYEQYF

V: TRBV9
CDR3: CASSVTTSGGTDTQYF

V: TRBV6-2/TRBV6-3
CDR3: CASSPVRDGYNEQFF

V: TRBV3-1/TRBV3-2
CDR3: CASSQGEQPQHF

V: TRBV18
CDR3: CASSPLPGGGDSEQYF

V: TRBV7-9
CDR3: CASSQDRKTNYGYTF

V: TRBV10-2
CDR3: CASIGLRADTQYF

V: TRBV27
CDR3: CASSLSQGTDTQYF

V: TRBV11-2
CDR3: CASSQLEVEQFF

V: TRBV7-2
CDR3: CASSLVAAGNRANYGYTF

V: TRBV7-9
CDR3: CASSLGGQGAVDTQYF

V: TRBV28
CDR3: CASSNSGVQPQHF

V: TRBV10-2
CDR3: CASTEEGTTNEKLFF

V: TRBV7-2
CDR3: CASSSREVYTF

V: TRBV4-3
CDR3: CASSQDTAGQGYTF

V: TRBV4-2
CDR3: CASSQGHSSYEQYF

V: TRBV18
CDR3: CASSPLRLNTGELFF

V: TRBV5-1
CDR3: CASSLTSGGVQETQYF

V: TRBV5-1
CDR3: CASSPGQASQPQHF

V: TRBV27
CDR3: CASSRRSGNTIYF

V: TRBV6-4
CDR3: CASSGQGATDTQYF

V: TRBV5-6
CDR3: CASSSRDRGGTEAFF

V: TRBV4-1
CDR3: CASSRLGLTQETQYF

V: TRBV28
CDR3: CASSFGGGGNQPQHF

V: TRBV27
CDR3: CATGGSRAGGRHSNQPQHF

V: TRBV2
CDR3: CARLGIPSGANVLTF

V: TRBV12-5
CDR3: CASGLEDNSPLHF

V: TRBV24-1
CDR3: CATSWGGTTGELFF

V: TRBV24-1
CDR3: CATSVAGDTQYF

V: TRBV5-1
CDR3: CASSLRGAETQYF

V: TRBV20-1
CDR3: CSASINRGVEQYF

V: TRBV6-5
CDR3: CASSGGQVETQYF

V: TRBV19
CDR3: CASSGFPDQPQHF

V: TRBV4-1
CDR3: CASSQDRTPSAGNTEAFF

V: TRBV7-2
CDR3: CASSPSRVSQFF

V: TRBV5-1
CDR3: CASLGPGLTDTQYF

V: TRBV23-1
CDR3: CASSLGRWTGYSNQPQHF

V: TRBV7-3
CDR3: CASSSPGTSGGGSYNEQFF

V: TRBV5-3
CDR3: CARVSPSGRGVPQVYNEQFF

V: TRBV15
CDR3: CATSRGRDRAYEQYF

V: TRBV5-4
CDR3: CASSLEGVYGYTF

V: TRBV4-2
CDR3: CASSQVDRVDNNEQFF

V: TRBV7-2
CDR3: CASSLGLANEQFF

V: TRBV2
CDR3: CASLGTAPSYEQYF

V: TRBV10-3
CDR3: CAISGGDMGNFDTQYF

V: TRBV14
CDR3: CASSQDKTGSRVCNQPQHF

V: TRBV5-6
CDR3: CASRQEEVGTPPYEQYF

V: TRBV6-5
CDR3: CASRDRDWGSETQYF

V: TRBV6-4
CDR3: CASSVGQASNQPQHF

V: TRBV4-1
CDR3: CASSQGTAGGQPQHF

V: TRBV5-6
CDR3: CASSLGQGAYTNEKLFF

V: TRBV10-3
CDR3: CAISEGFVEKLFF

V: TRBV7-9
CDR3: CASSLEGQEAFF